The T cell receptor beta chain under discussion was sequenced for a study of shared clonotypes between healthy human individuals (dated by TCRdb to the early 2020s). Study-level background: The cohort comprised a couple of women and a few men aged 18 to 49 years. Per donor, three plates each were used for CD4 naive and CD4 memory, two for CD8 naive, and one for CD8 memory. Blood TCR repertoires of five healthy adults were deeply sequenced to estimate repertoire size and the extent of clonotype sharing between individuals. To increase sequencing depth and limit assay-specific biases, TCR repertoire library preparation and sequencing were carried out by different laboratories using diverse techniques. Each donor's leukapheresis produced roughly between roughly 0.85 and 10 billion PBMCs. What the work shows at the level of the full study, not this receptor alone: About 4.5% of naive CD4, roughly 3.6% of naive CD8, roughly 2.4% of memory CD4, and less than 0.45% of memory CD8 clonotypes were shared across several donors. Based on pairwise subsampling, the degree of clonotype sharing among donors was expected to be affected by sequencing depth. Larger estimated clonotype richness was generally found for naive subsets than for memory subsets. Incomplete sequencing was indicated by rarefaction of sorted-subset datasets, despite the large sequencing depth. The genetic and exposure-history diversity represented was limited by the small number of donors. Only blood was sampled, and tissue TCR repertoires likely differ from those in blood. Clonotypes shared by all four sorted-subset donors showed higher generation probabilities than non-shared clonotypes.

Turning to this clone: No cognate antigen has been identified for it. No much larger clonotype is one base removed from it; base qualities were not supplied.

The germline V gene (reference sequence) specifies SGHNT as CDR1 and YYREEE as CDR2. V is clipped by 0 bases and J by 3 bases, and the sequence between their germline boundaries is 6 bases long. The CDR3 sequence holds 13 residues, the cysteine and phenylalanine included. Solely the CDR3 DNA is kept, with 39 bases framed from the first base. Donors were healthy HIV-negative adults with no recently reported acute infections or vaccinations. All donors were Caucasian adults living in Nashville, Tennessee, USA. Magnetic negative selection was used to enrich CD4+ T cells, after which naive cells were positively selected on CD45RA and the negative fraction became the memory subset. Blood was collected by leukapheresis, and PBMCs were isolated by Ficoll-Histopaque density gradient centrifugation and then cryopreserved in liquid nitrogen vapor phase. Purity and quantity of every magnetically sorted T cell population were checked by analytical flow cytometry. Genomic DNA was isolated from every sorted fraction and measured by UV absorbance on a Nanodrop 2000c.

Using the deep immunoSEQ assay, TCR CDR3 regions were amplified from genomic DNA by multiplex PCR. Genomic DNA extracted from each cell subset was distributed evenly over all wells of several immunoSEQ 96-well plates, and each plate served as one replicate. For sorted subsets, each replicate PCR was loaded with roughly 200 ng genomic DNA, equivalent to 30,000 or so T cell genomes. Purified libraries were quantified with a Qubit 3.0 fluorometer, sized on a Bioanalyzer 2100, and re-quantified with the KAPA Library Quantification kit. Each immunoSEQ 96-well plate was sequenced on its own single-read 150-cycle Illumina NextSeq 550 flow cell. Per the original workflow: Because only junctional sequences without quality scores were contained in the immunoSEQ output, filtering matching that applied to full-length reads could not be performed. To assign V/J genes and CDR3, sequences were annotated using PyIR, a Python wrapper for IgBLAST v1.9, with IMGT germline references. Reads were removed for weak V/J assignments (E-value above 1e-6), missing CDR3, stop codons, out-of-frame junctions, or ambiguous translated residues. V3J clonotypes were defined as sequences sharing the same inferred V gene, J gene, and CDR3 amino acid sequence. The percentage overlap between two repertoires was calculated by dividing the number of shared unique clonotypes by the size of the smaller repertoire. Repertoire richness was assessed with RTK rarefaction, the Chao1 estimator, and Recon v2.1 estimates of unobserved clonotypes. Generation probabilities for all TCRbeta clonotypes obtained by the gDNA method from a handful of donors were computed using OLGA. TCRdb retrieved this table from immuneACCESS and kept in-frame rearrangements only. Not all clones are present; in checked studies, unresolved V genes account for under half, and no reason is known for the remainder. V and J calls and clone size follow that table, whereas D and trimming were derived from the DNA. The sample table contains around 2.3 million clones; only one count was recorded for roughly 95% of them. Clones ranked in the top ten supply roughly 0.13% of the sample.

This receptor was taken from a man aged 18-30 years in good health. Sample: naive CD4+ T cells sorted from blood. The sample's cell subset or site label, decoded: CD45RA+ positively selected. The chain was built from TRBV5-4 and TRBJ2-5, with a tentative D gene TRBD1 over 5 matching bases. The nucleotides are TGTGCCAGCAGCTTGGAGGGGAAAGAGACCCAGTACTTC. It translates as CASSLEGKETQYF.